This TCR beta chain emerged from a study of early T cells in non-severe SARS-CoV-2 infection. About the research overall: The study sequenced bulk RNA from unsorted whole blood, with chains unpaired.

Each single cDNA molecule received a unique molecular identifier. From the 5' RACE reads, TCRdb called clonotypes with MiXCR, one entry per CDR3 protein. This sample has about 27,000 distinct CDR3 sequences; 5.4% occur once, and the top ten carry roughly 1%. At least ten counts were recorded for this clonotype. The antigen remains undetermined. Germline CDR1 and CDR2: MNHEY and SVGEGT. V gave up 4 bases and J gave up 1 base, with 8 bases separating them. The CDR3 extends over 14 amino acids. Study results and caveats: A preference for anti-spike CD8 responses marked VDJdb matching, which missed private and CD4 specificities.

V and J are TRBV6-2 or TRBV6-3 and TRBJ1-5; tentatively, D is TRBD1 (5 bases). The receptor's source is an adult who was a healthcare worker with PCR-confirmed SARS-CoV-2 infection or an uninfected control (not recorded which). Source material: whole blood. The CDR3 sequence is CASSSTASNQPQHF. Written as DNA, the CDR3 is TGTGCCAGCAGTTCGACAGCGAGCAATCAGCCCCAGCATTTT.